This T cell receptor (beta chain) was sequenced for a study of control samples from healthy donors and cancer patients. There are a few counts of this clone. Clones were sequenced by immunoSEQ multiplex PCR, and TCRdb holds only the in-frame ones, with some missing. The sample contains 90,000 to 100,000 clones, around 82% of which appear only once. The germline V gene has CDR1 SGHTA and CDR2 FQGNSA. This CDR3 spans 14 amino acids. V lost 4 bases and J lost 1; bases outside the gene matches: 3. The chain is built from TRBV7-2 and TRBJ2-7, with 8 bases lining up with TRBD2. This TCR was recovered from a man aged 55 to 70 in good health. Sequenced: blood. The CDR3 DNA reads TGTGCCAGCAGCTCCCCGGGGGGGTCCTACGAGCAGTACTTC. This encodes CASSSPGGSYEQYF. The variable domain in full, completed from reference TRBV7-2 and TRBJ2-7, reads GAGVSQSPSNKVTEKGKDVELRCDPISGHTALYWYRQSLGQGLEFLIYFQGNSAPDKSGLPSDRFSAERTGGSVSTLTIQRTQQEDSAVYLCASSSPGGSYEQYFGPGTRLTVT.